This T cell receptor (beta chain) was recovered during a study of spatial heterogeneity in lung cancer. Time point specified: sample taken at primary tumor resection. Unsorted whole RNA samples from tumor, nontumor lung or frozen PBMC were sequenced. Samples were obtained from about 75 donors, all untreated early-stage non-small cell lung cancer patients. Per the germline V gene, CDR1 is DFQATT and CDR2 is SNEGSKA (reference sequence). This CDR3 has 16 residues. V lost 0 bases and J lost 9, with 21 bases in between. This clonotype was recorded a few times. In TCRdb, the 5' RACE reads were re-called with MiXCR into one record per CDR3 protein. This sample has some 64,000 distinct CDR3 sequences, with about 8% found just once.

The chain carries TRBV20-1 and TRBJ2-1; perhaps TRBD2 as D (6 bases). The input for sequencing was PBMCs, taken at surgery. This clonotype was obtained from a female donor with early-stage non-small cell lung cancer. The CDR3 region is CSARDAPGLPGVEQFF. CDR3 nucleotides: TGCAGTGCTAGAGATGCACCGGGACTCCCCGGGGTTGAGCAGTTCTTC.